This T cell receptor (beta chain) was observed in a study of cytomegalovirus exposure and HLA in healthy donors. CDR1 and CDR2 from the germline V gene are SGHTA and FQGNSA. V lost 1 base and J 6 bases, leaving 10 bases between the germline ends. This CDR3 contains 13 residues. The PCR employed 60 Vbeta primers together with 13 Jbeta primers. Sequencing was performed with immunoSEQ multiplex PCR; in TCRdb, only in-frame clones are kept and a portion is missing. The sample comprises 120,000 or so clones, around four fifths of which are singletons, and about 1.8% rests with the top ten. The clonotype was recovered from a man aged 35 to 55 in good health and CMV-seronegative. Sample: PBMCs. The gene calls are TRBV7-2 and TRBJ2-7; D remains ambiguous. Written as DNA, the CDR3 is TGTGCCAGCAGCTTAGTAGTGGTTGGCGAGCAGTACTTC. Protein: CASSLVVVGEQYF. The full variable domain, with the rest looked up from reference TRBV7-2 and TRBJ2-7, is GAGVSQSPSNKVTEKGKDVELRCDPISGHTALYWYRQSLGQGLEFLIYFQGNSAPDKSGLPSDRFSAERTGGSVSTLTIQRTQQEDSAVYLCASSLVVVGEQYFGPGTRLTVT.